This T cell receptor beta chain derives from a study of T cells expressing NK-cell markers (dated by TCRdb to about 2020). Context from the whole study: In sorted CD3+CD56+NKG2C+, CD3+CD56+NKG2C- and CD3+CD56-NKG2C+ T-cell subsets from roughly 8 donors, TCR beta-chain repertoires were profiled. Among the eight sequenced donors, only one was HCMV-seronegative, while the other seven were HCMV-seropositive. The study sequenced eight donors, all healthy volunteers chosen at random: three men and five women. The libraries were sequenced on Illumina HiSeq 2000/2500, MiSeq or NextSeq, producing 2 x 150 bp reads. What the study reported, not specific to this receptor: In six donors, the dominant CD3+CD56+NKG2C+ clonotypes were found to rank among the top 10 CD8+ clonotypes and to make up roughly 1.0-7.0% of CD8+ T cells. It remained unclear whether the expanded NKG2C-expressing T cell clones were specific for HCMV antigens. Those dominant clonotypes were again the most abundant among CD3+CD56-NKG2C+ cells in a handful of donors, at about 25-60.1%.

Comment on this clonotype: There is no known antigen for this receptor.

Sequencing relied on an Illumina HiSeq 2000. TCR beta cDNA libraries were prepared using 5'RACE template switching, which introduced a universal primer site and unique molecular identifiers. Priming for cDNA synthesis came from the TCR beta constant segment, and two successive PCR amplification steps followed. As for how the authors treated the data: MIGEC was used to demultiplex reads and group reads by UMI, and MiTCR was used to assemble and quantify clonotypes. To remove erroneous sequences, TCR cDNA sequences were retained only when supported by two or more reads. Downstream repertoire analysis used the tcR package, and clonotypes were matched across fractions by CDR3 nucleotide sequence plus V segment. VDJmatch was used to annotate antigen specificity against VDJdb, with one amino acid substitution in CDR3 permitted. TCRdb reprocessed the raw reads; every CDR3 protein sequence is a single record, and DNA is not supplied. The authors' filters were not applied to this entry. This specimen's table enumerates some 410,000 distinct CDR3 sequences. The biggest ten clones account for more than 7% of the sample.

A commercial ELISA kit detecting HCMV-specific IgG in serum was used to determine HCMV serostatus. Peripheral blood mononuclear cells were isolated from blood by Ficoll density gradient centrifugation. Via the germline V gene (reference sequence), CDR1 is LNHDA and CDR2 SQIVND. The CDR3, from cysteine to phenylalanine, totals 15 residues. No DNA sequence was recorded. Sequencing was carried out using blood T cells: a sorted CD56 or NKG2C T cell subset, CD4+ or CD8+ T cells, or bulk PBMC T cells (not recorded which). The chain links TRBV19 with TRBJ2-1; the TCRdb call, TRBD2, lacks DNA for checking. This sequence originates from a woman between 18 and 70 years old in good health. CDR3 protein: CASSLRREAYNEQFF.